This TCR beta chain was sequenced for a study of blood T cell repertoires in COVID-19. On the study more broadly: The United States, Italy and Spain provided the acute and convalescent COVID-19 samples. The analysed material was cDNA or gDNA that came from T cells, B-cell-depleted T cells, or PBMCs.

In the original workflow: Amplification with reference gene primers provided the estimates of nucleated cell counts. Sequenced by immunoSEQ multiplex PCR; TCRdb stores in-frame clones only, minus some. V and J calls plus clone size are reproduced from that table; the DNA served to infer D and trimming. The sample comprises 160,000 or so clones, about nine tenths of which are singletons, and over 15% rests with the top ten. Sequencing used peripheral blood. The TCR sequence derives from a man aged 55 to 70 with active or convalescent COVID-19.

CDR3 bases: TGTGCCATCGGGGGAGGGCGAGAGTCACCCCTCCACTTT. Translated, it gives CAIGGGRESPLHF. This chain uses TRBV10-3 with TRBJ1-6, with D possibly TRBD1 on 5 matching bases. V lost 8 bases and J 10 bases, leaving 15 bases between the germline ends. This CDR3 comprises 13 residues. Germline V gene data show CDR1 as ENHRY and CDR2 as SYGVKD.